Listed below are T cell receptor beta chains from one sample, sequenced in a study of T cell clones after liver transplantation. Method: immunoSEQ multiplex PCR; TCRdb's copy keeps in-frame clones and lacks some. Of more than 95,000 clones listed, 82% are singletons. The source was CD4+ T cells from blood, collected before liver transplant. These receptors originate from a human donor who received a liver transplant. CDR3s include the opening cysteine and the closing phenylalanine or tryptophan. The order of the fields is clone size, D gene, V gene, J gene, CDR3 DNA, CDR3 protein. D genes are given only for firm matches. The size of a clone is reported for some rows only, either as once, few or many, or as a class for expanded clones.

clone size: -
D gene: -
V gene: TRBV10-3
J gene: TRBJ1-3
CDR3 DNA: TGTGCCATCAGTGTGGCAGATGGAAACACCATATATTTT
CDR3 protein: CAISVADGNTIYF

clone size: once
D gene: TRBD2
V gene: TRBV11-2
J gene: TRBJ2-3
CDR3 DNA: TGTGCCAGCAGCTTACTAGCGGGAGGAGTCACAGATACGCAGTATTTT
CDR3 protein: CASSLLAGGVTDTQYF

clone size: -
D gene: -
V gene: TRBV28
J gene: TRBJ1-1
CDR3 DNA: TGTGCCAGCAGTGGCTACCTAACAGGGCTAATCGAGACTGAAGCTTTCTTT
CDR3 protein: CASSGYLTGLIETEAFF

clone size: -
D gene: -
V gene: TRBV10-3
J gene: TRBJ2-7
CDR3 DNA: TGTGCCATCAGTGATGGGCGGTTCTCCTACGAGCAGTACTTC
CDR3 protein: CAISDGRFSYEQYF

clone size: -
D gene: -
V gene: TRBV4-3
J gene: TRBJ2-7
CDR3 DNA: TGCGCCAGCAGCCAATCTCTCATAAGCTACGAGCAGTACTTC
CDR3 protein: CASSQSLISYEQYF

clone size: -
D gene: -
V gene: TRBV9
J gene: TRBJ1-6
CDR3 DNA: TGTGCCAGCAGCGCGACCGCTAGCTCCTATAATTCACCCCTCCACTTT
CDR3 protein: CASSATASSYNSPLHF

clone size: -
D gene: TRBD2
V gene: TRBV28
J gene: TRBJ2-7
CDR3 DNA: TGTGCCAGCAGTTTGAGCGGGGACCCCTACGAGCAGTACTTC
CDR3 protein: CASSLSGDPYEQYF

clone size: -
D gene: -
V gene: TRBV27
J gene: TRBJ1-5
CDR3 DNA: TGTGCCAGCAGTTTGGAAGCAGGGCCCAATCAGCCCCAGCATTTT
CDR3 protein: CASSLEAGPNQPQHF

clone size: -
D gene: -
V gene: TRBV9
J gene: TRBJ2-1
CDR3 DNA: TGTGCCAGCAGCGGGCTAGGGCCATTTTACAATGAGCAGTTCTTC
CDR3 protein: CASSGLGPFYNEQFF

clone size: -
D gene: -
V gene: TRBV19
J gene: TRBJ1-5
CDR3 DNA: TGTGCCTCTGGTGAAGGATGGAATCAGCCCCAGCATTTT
CDR3 protein: CASGEGWNQPQHF